Shown below are 31 T cell receptor beta chains from a single sample sequenced in a study of cytomegalovirus exposure and HLA in healthy donors. 60 Vbeta and 13 Jbeta primers were used in PCR. Profiling relied on immunoSEQ multiplex PCR, and the TCRdb table lists in-frame clones only, not all of them. The sample has about 150,000 clones; about three quarters are singletons. Material: PBMCs. The source is a young woman in good health and CMV-seronegative.

The chain joins TRBV29-1 to TRBJ1-1; 9 positions agree with TRBD1. The J segment lost 2 bases and the V segment lost 7 bases, leaving 5 bases of the junction unmatched. This CDR3 is 13 amino acids long. The germline gives CDR1 SQVTM, CDR2 ANQGSEA. CDR3 in amino acids: CSADRGFNTEAFF. In DNA, the CDR3 is TGCAGCGCGGACAGGGGATTCAACACTGAAGCTTTCTTT.

V usage is TRBV19 and J usage is TRBJ2-6; D might be TRBD1 (5 bases). The ends were cut back, 5 bases at V and 0 bases at J, with 14 bases in the middle. The CDR3 loop spans 17 amino acids. The germline CDR1 and CDR2 sequences are LNHDA and SQIVND (reference sequence). CDR3 DNA sequence: TGTGCCAGTAGTCTCCAGCTGCAGGGCTCTGGGGCCAACGTCCTGACTTTC. It translates to CASSLQLQGSGANVLTF. Combining the CDR3 with reference TRBV19 and TRBJ2-6 gives the whole variable domain DGGITQSPKYLFRKEGQNVTLSCEQNLNHDAMYWYRQDPGQGLRLIYYSQIVNDFQKGDIAEGYSVSREKKESFPLTVTSAQKNPTAFYLCASSLQLQGSGANVLTFGAGSRLTVL.

This clone came up once. This chain links TRBV2 with TRBJ2-1; 9 bases line up with TRBD2. Trimming removed 1 base from V and 10 bases from J; junction bases left unmatched: 5. The CDR3 has 14 amino acids. Per the germline V gene, CDR1 is SNHLY and CDR2 is FYNNEI. The CDR3 DNA is TGTGCCAGCAGTGAAGGGCGGGGGGGCCAGGAGCAGTTCTTC. Translating it yields CASSEGRGGQEQFF.

The CDR3 spells CSVAPGSDTQYF. The CDR3 DNA reads TGCAGCGTTGCGCCGGGGTCAGATACGCAGTATTTT. V usage is TRBV29-1 and J usage is TRBJ2-3; D perhaps matches TRBD2 (5 bases). V was pared by 4 bases and J by 4 bases, with 9 bases between. CDR1 and CDR2 (germline): SQVTM, ANQGSEA. CDR3 length: 12 amino acids.

The chain joins TRBV6-5 to TRBJ1-5; D is unclear. The CDR3 totals 15 residues. With 7 bases removed from V and 5 bases from J, the gap between germline ends came to 18 bases. Germline V gene data show CDR1 as MNHEY and CDR2 as SVGAGI. CDR3 DNA: TGTGCCAGCAAGGTCGGTGCGGCGGCCGATCAGCCCCAGCATTTT. It encodes CASKVGAAADQPQHF.

This clone occurred a few times. V gene TRBV19 combines with J gene TRBJ1-5; 9 nucleotides line up with TRBD1. The CDR3 contains 14 residues. The trim removed 10 bases at V and 4 bases at J, leaving 8 bases unmatched. The V gene's germline CDR1 is LNHDA and CDR2 SQIVND (reference sequence). The CDR3 nucleotides are TGTGCCACTGGGGACAGGGTGGGGAATCAGCCCCAGCATTTT. This sequence encodes CATGDRVGNQPQHF.

This clone was seen a few times. This rearrangement joins TRBV10-3 to TRBJ1-1, with TRBD1 matching over 8 bases. The CDR3 extends over 17 amino acids. The J segment lost 5 bases and the V segment lost 4 bases, leaving 15 bases of the junction unmatched. CDR1 and CDR2 (germline): ENHRY, SYGVKD. This CDR3 is CAISGGASGGLSTEAFF. In DNA form, the CDR3 reads TGTGCCATCAGTGGTGGAGCGTCAGGGGGCTTATCTACTGAAGCTTTCTTT.

In its sample, this clone was seen a few times. This chain links TRBV5-1 with TRBJ2-2; D possibly corresponds to TRBD2 (6 bases). CDR1 is SGHRS, CDR2 YFSETQ, per germline. The CDR3 consists of 14 residues. Trimming took 0 bases from V and 6 from J, leaving 9 bases between them. CDR3 protein: CASSLDGEAGELFF. CDR3 DNA sequence: TGCGCCAGCAGCTTGGATGGGGAGGCCGGGGAGCTGTTTTTT.

This clone is medium-sized in the sample. The chain carries TRBV29-1 and TRBJ2-7; 9 bases align to TRBD2. Germline trimming cut 5 bases from V and 7 bases from J; bases unmatched to any gene: 6. Germline V gene sequence: CDR1 SQVTM, CDR2 ANQGSEA. There are 12 residues in the CDR3. The CDR3 reads CSVKRGDGEQYF. CDR3 nucleotides: TGCAGCGTTAAGCGGGGGGACGGGGAGCAGTACTTC.

The rearrangement uses TRBV29-1 and TRBJ2-7; 7 nucleotides agree with TRBD2. Germline V gives CDR1 SQVTM, CDR2 ANQGSEA. This CDR3 is built from 13 residues. V was pared by 5 bases and J by 3 bases, with 7 bases of the junction left unmatched. The CDR3 region is CSVLASGLYEQYF. CDR3 DNA: TGCAGCGTTTTGGCTAGCGGTCTCTACGAGCAGTACTTC.

The chain recombines TRBV29-1 with TRBJ2-3; D call uncertain. CDR3 size: 13 residues. Between the trimmed V and J ends, which lost 4 bases and 4 bases, there was a span of 12 bases. Per the germline V gene, CDR1 is SQVTM and CDR2 is ANQGSEA. DNA for the CDR3: TGCAGCGTTGCCCTCCGCGGCCCAGATACGCAGTATTTT. This gives the protein CSVALRGPDTQYF.

This clone has more than one count but fewer than ten. This chain joins TRBV29-1 and TRBJ2-7; D gene unclear. CDR3 length equals 14 residues. CDR1 and CDR2 (germline): SQVTM, ANQGSEA. V shed 7 bases and J shed 3 bases, with 19 bases lying between them. CDR3 sequence: CSAVKQIPNYEQYF. The DNA for the CDR3 is TGCAGCGCCGTGAAACAGATCCCAAACTACGAGCAGTACTTC.

This clone was seen just once. The chain links TRBV5-1 to TRBJ2-3; D perhaps matches TRBD2 (6 bases). The germline V gene encodes CDR1 SGHRS and CDR2 YFSETQ. Between the trimmed V and J ends, which lost 1 base and 2 bases, there was a span of 11 bases. CDR3 length: 15 residues. CDR3 protein: CASSLIGGFTDTQYF. The CDR3 DNA reads TGCGCCAGCAGCTTGATCGGGGGTTTCACAGATACGCAGTATTTT.

This clone was seen more than once but under ten times. V is TRBV7-9 and J is TRBJ2-7; D remains ambiguous. The CDR3 length is 11 residues. The V and J ends lost 5 bases and 5 bases respectively, with 7 bases between them. CDR1 is SEHNR, CDR2 FQNEAQ, per germline (reference sequence). As DNA, the CDR3 is TGTGCCAGCAGCCGAGAGAACGAGCAGTACTTC. It encodes CASSRENEQYF.

CDR3 bases: TGTGCCAGCAGCGGGGAGGGGACAGGGTTAGACTATGGCTACACCTTC. Translating gives CASSGEGTGLDYGYTF. V gene TRBV9 combines with J gene TRBJ1-2; 9 bases align to TRBD1. The CDR3 has 16 amino acids. Germline trimming cut 3 bases from V and 3 bases from J; bases unmatched to any gene: 9. Germline-derived CDR1 and CDR2 are SGDLS and YYNGEE.

The V call is TRBV5-4, the J call TRBJ2-1; 7 bases agree with TRBD2. Germline trimming cut 4 bases from V and 3 bases from J; bases unmatched to any gene: 10. The CDR3 consists of 16 residues. Germline CDR1 is SGHNT and CDR2 is YYREEE (reference sequence). The DNA of the CDR3 is TGTGCCAGCAGCCTATATGCTAGCGGTGACTACAATGAGCAGTTCTTC. Translated, it gives CASSLYASGDYNEQFF. Drawing the rest from reference TRBV5-4 and TRBJ2-1, the complete variable domain is ETGVTQSPTHLIKTRGQQVTLRCSSQSGHNTVSWYQQALGQGPQFIFQYYREEENGRGNFPPRFSGLQFPNYSSELNVNALELDDSALYLCASSLYASGDYNEQFFGPGTRLTVL.

The sample holds one count of this clone. This chain joins TRBV5-1 and TRBJ1-1, with unresolved D. V was clipped by 0 bases and J by 4 bases, with 10 bases between them. CDR1 is SGHRS, CDR2 YFSETQ, per germline. This CDR3 region has 14 residues. The CDR3 here is CASSLAGLGTEAFF. In DNA form, the CDR3 reads TGCGCCAGCAGCTTGGCCGGGTTGGGCACTGAAGCTTTCTTT.

V gene TRBV6-1 combines with J gene TRBJ1-3, with D tentatively TRBD1 (6 bases). Trimming pared 7 bases from V and 16 bases from J, leaving 26 bases between. CDR1 and CDR2 (germline): MNHNS, SASEGT. There are 14 residues in the CDR3. The CDR3 sequence is CASIVAFTGTRIYF. For the CDR3, the DNA is TGTGCCAGCATTGTCGCTTTTACAGGGACGCGGATTTATTTT.

This chain connects TRBV7-9 to TRBJ2-5, with 10 nucleotides matching TRBD1. The ends lost 4 bases at V and 5 bases at J; junction bases unmatched: 4. The germline V gene has CDR1 SEHNR and CDR2 FQNEAQ (reference sequence). CDR3 length: 14 amino acids. In DNA, the CDR3 is TGTGCCAGCAGCTCGGGACAGGGGAAGGAGACCCAGTACTTC. As protein: CASSSGQGKETQYF.

This clone occurred a few times. This chain joins TRBV15 and TRBJ2-5; 7 bases fit TRBD2. Trimming at V came to 1 base and at J to 5 bases, leaving 7 bases not matched to a gene. Germline V CDR1 and CDR2: LNHNV, YYDKDF (reference sequence). There are 15 residues in the CDR3. CDR3 DNA sequence: TGTGCCACCAGCAGAGGGGGGGGTAGGGCGGAGACCCAGTACTTC. Its protein product is CATSRGGGRAETQYF.

V gene TRBV2 combines with J gene TRBJ2-3, with TRBD1 as a possible D gene (7 bases). V was trimmed by 5 bases and J by 0 bases, leaving 15 bases between them. The CDR3 contains 16 residues. The germline V gene encodes CDR1 SNHLY and CDR2 FYNNEI. The CDR3 here is CASSSGGGLSTDTQYF. DNA of the CDR3: TGTGCCAGCAGTTCTGGAGGGGGCCTGAGCACAGATACGCAGTATTTT.

J is TRBJ2-3 and V is TRBV29-1; TRBD2 matches 9 bases. CDR3 size: 13 residues. With 4 bases clipped from V and 5 bases from J, the junction kept 4 bases outside the gene matches. Germline CDR1 SQVTM, CDR2 ANQGSEA. CDR3 nucleotide sequence: TGCAGCGTTGTTAGCGGGGGCTTAGATACGCAGTATTTT. As protein: CSVVSGGLDTQYF.

This clone was observed a handful of times. This chain links TRBV6-1 with TRBJ1-1, with D possibly TRBD1 on 5 matching bases. The CDR3 covers 13 residues. The V gene lost 6 bases and the J gene lost 11 bases, with 19 bases spanning the gap. Germline CDR1 is MNHNS and CDR2 is SASEGT. The CDR3 loop reads CASRPTEQPGAFF. CDR3 in DNA: TGTGCCAGCAGGCCCACCGAACAGCCAGGGGCTTTCTTT.

The CDR3 region is CAISDPGTGEDYGYTF. As DNA, the CDR3 is TGTGCCATCAGTGATCCCGGGACAGGGGAGGACTATGGCTACACCTTC. The chain employs TRBV10-3 and TRBJ1-2, with 10 bases that match TRBD1. CDR1 and CDR2 from the germline V gene are ENHRY and SYGVKD. The CDR3 covers 16 residues. V lost 3 bases, J lost 3 bases, and 7 bases stayed unmatched.

V gene TRBV5-6 combines with J gene TRBJ1-1, with D perhaps TRBD1 (5 bases). The V end lost 0 bases, the J end lost 2 bases, and 11 bases lay between the germline ends. In germline, CDR1 is SGHDT, CDR2 YYEEEE. This CDR3 has 15 amino acids. In DNA form, the CDR3 reads TGTGCCAGCAGCTTGGTTGGGGGGGGTAACACTGAAGCTTTCTTT. Translated, it gives CASSLVGGGNTEAFF.

This chain's CDR3 is CASRVGGASYEQYF. The CDR3 DNA reads TGTGCCAGTAGGGTTGGGGGGGCCAGCTACGAGCAGTACTTC. J is TRBJ2-7 and V is TRBV19; D may be TRBD2 (7 bases). In germline, CDR1 is LNHDA, CDR2 SQIVND (reference sequence). The CDR3 spans 14 residues. The germline V and J ends were trimmed by 6 bases and 3 bases, with 15 bases remaining between them. Full variable domain (missing parts from reference TRBV19 and TRBJ2-7): DGGITQSPKYLFRKEGQNVTLSCEQNLNHDAMYWYRQDPGQGLRLIYYSQIVNDFQKGDIAEGYSVSREKKESFPLTVTSAQKNPTAFYLCASRVGGASYEQYFGPGTRLTVT.

The chain combines TRBV6-1 with TRBJ1-3; no clear D gene. Trimming stripped 6 bases from V and 4 bases from J, with 13 bases between. The CDR3 consists of 14 residues. Germline lookup yields CDR1 MNHNS and CDR2 SASEGT. The CDR3 bases are TGTGCCAGCAGCCCTCAGTTATCGGGAAACACCATATATTTT. Amino acid sequence: CASSPQLSGNTIYF.

A note on this clone: At one end the junction does not follow the germline gene, possibly because of a read error. The chain uses TRBV7-2 and TRBJ2-7, with D perhaps TRBD1 (5 bases). This CDR3 is 14 amino acids long. From germline, CDR1 is SGHTA and CDR2 FQGNSA. The CDR3 DNA follows: TGTGTCAGCAGCTTAGCTCAGGGAAACTACGAGCAGTACTTC. Translation gives CVSSLAQGNYEQYF. Filled out from reference TRBV7-2 and TRBJ2-7, the complete variable domain reads GAGVSQSPSNKVTEKGKDVELRCDPISGHTALYWYRQSLGQGLEFLIYFQGNSAPDKSGLPSDRFSAERTGGSVSTLTIQRTQQEDSAVYLCVSSLAQGNYEQYFGPGTRLTVT.

This chain joins TRBV7-2 and TRBJ1-2; weak D call: TRBD1 (5 bases). The CDR3 has 17 residues. The V and J ends lost 0 bases and 2 bases respectively, with 16 bases between them. Germline V gives CDR1 SGHTA, CDR2 FQGNSA. CDR3 loop: CASSLAGGRTVNYGYTF. DNA for the CDR3: TGTGCCAGCAGCTTAGCGGGGGGACGGACGGTGAACTATGGCTACACCTTC.

The chain recombines TRBV7-6 with TRBJ1-4, with D possibly matching TRBD1 (5 bases). V was clipped by 2 bases and J by 5 bases, with 12 bases between them. CDR1 is SGHVS, CDR2 FNYEAQ, per germline. The CDR3 covers 15 residues. The CDR3 protein is CASSLIKTENEKLFF. The CDR3 coding sequence is TGTGCCAGCAGCTTAATAAAGACAGAGAATGAAAAACTGTTTTTT.

The chain combines TRBV7-9 with TRBJ1-2; 8 bases map to TRBD1. Germline CDR1 reads SEHNR; CDR2 reads FQNEAQ (reference sequence). Trimming took 5 bases from V and 6 from J; bases not matched to a gene: 5. CDR3 length: 13 residues. CDR3 residues: CASSRQGQDGYTF. The CDR3 DNA is TGTGCCAGCAGCAGACAGGGGCAGGATGGCTACACCTTC.